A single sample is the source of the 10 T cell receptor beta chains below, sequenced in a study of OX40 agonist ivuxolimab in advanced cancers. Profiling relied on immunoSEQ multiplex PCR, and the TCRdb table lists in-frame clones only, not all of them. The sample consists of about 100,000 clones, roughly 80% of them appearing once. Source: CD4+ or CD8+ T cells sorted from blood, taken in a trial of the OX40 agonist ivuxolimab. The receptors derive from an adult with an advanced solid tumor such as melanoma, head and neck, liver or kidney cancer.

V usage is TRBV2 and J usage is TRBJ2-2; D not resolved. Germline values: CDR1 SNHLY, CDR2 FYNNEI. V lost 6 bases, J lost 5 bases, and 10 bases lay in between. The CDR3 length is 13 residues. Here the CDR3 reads CASRRNPTGELFF. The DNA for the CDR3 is TGTGCCAGCAGGAGGAATCCGACCGGGGAGCTGTTTTTT. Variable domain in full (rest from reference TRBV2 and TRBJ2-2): EPEVTQTPSHQVTQMGQEVILRCVPISNHLYFYWYRQILGQKVEFLVSFYNNEISEKSEIFDDQFSVERPDGSNFTLKIRSTKLEDSAMYFCASRRNPTGELFFGEGSRLTVL.

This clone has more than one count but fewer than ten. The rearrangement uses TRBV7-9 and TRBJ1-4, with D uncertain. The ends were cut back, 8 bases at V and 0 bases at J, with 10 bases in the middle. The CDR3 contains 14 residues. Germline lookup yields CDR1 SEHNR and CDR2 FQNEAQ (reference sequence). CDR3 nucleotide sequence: TGTGCCAGCTCGCCGCCTGCAACTAATGAAAAACTGTTTTTT. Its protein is CASSPPATNEKLFF. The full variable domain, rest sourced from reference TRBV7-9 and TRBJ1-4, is DTGVSQNPRHKITKRGQNVTFRCDPISEHNRLYWYRQTLGQGPEFLTYFQNEAQLEKSRLLSDRFSAERPKGSFSTLEIQRTEQGDSAMYLCASSPPATNEKLFFGSGTQLSVL.

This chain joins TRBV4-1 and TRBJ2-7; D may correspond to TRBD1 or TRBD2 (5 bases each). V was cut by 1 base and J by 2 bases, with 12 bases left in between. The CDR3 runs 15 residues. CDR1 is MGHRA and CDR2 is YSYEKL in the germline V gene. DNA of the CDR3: TGCGCCAGCAGCCAAGGATATGAGGGGACCTACGAGCAGTACTTC. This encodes CASSQGYEGTYEQYF.

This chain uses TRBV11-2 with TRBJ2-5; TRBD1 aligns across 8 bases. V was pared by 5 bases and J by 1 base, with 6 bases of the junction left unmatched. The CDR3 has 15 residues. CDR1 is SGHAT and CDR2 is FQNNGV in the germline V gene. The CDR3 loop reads CASSRRGTGQETQYF. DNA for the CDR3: TGTGCCAGCAGCCGCCGAGGGACAGGCCAAGAGACCCAGTACTTC.

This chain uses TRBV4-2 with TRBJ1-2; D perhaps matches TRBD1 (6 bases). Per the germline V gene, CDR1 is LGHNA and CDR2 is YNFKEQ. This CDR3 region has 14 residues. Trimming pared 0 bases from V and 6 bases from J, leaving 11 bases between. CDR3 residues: CASSQDAAGDGYTF. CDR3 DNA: TGTGCCAGCAGCCAAGATGCGGCAGGGGATGGCTACACCTTC.

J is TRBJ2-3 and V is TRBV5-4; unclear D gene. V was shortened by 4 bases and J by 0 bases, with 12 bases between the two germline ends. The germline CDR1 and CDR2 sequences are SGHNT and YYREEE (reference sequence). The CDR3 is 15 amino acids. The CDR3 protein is CASSTGQSSTDTQYF. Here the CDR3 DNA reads TGTGCCAGCAGCACCGGGCAGTCTAGCACAGATACGCAGTATTTT.

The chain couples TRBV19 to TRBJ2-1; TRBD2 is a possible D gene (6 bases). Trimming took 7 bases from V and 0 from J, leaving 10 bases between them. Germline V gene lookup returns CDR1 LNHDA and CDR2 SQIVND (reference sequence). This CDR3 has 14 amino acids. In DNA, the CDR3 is TGTGCCAGTAAAGTGGGGGGCTCCTACAATGAGCAGTTCTTC. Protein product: CASKVGGSYNEQFF.

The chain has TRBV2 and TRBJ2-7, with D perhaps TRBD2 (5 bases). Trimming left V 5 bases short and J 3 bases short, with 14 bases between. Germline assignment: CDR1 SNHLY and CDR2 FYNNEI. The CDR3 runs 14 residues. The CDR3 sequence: CASSNPPLVYEQYF. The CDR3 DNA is TGTGCCAGCAGTAATCCGCCACTAGTCTACGAGCAGTACTTC. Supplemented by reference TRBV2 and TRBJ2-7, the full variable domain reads EPEVTQTPSHQVTQMGQEVILRCVPISNHLYFYWYRQILGQKVEFLVSFYNNEISEKSEIFDDQFSVERPDGSNFTLKIRSTKLEDSAMYFCASSNPPLVYEQYFGPGTRLTVT.

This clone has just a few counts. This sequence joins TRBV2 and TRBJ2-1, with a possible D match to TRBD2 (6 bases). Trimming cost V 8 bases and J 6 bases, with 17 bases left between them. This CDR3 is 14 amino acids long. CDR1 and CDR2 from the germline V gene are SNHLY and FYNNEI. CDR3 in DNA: TGTGCCAGCCTCCGCCAGACTAGACGCAATGAGCAGTTCTTC. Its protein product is CASLRQTRRNEQFF.

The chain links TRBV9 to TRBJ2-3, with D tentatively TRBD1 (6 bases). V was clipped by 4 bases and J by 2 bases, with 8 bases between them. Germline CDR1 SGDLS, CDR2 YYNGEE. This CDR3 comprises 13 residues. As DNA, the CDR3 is TGTGCCAGCAGCCCAGGGGTCACAGATACGCAGTATTTT. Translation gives CASSPGVTDTQYF.